These 25 T cell receptor beta chains originate from one sample sequenced in a study of cytomegalovirus exposure and HLA in healthy donors. PCR employed 60 Vbeta and 13 Jbeta primers. Repertoires were generated with immunoSEQ multiplex PCR, while TCRdb's copy carries only in-frame clones and drops some. The sample carries roughly 200,000 clones, 77% recorded once. Material: PBMCs. These TCRs come from a woman aged 60-75 years in good health and CMV-seropositive.

The chain couples TRBV7-8 to TRBJ1-5; 8 bases align to TRBD1. This CDR3 contains 17 residues. Unmatched junction bases numbered 14, after V lost 10 bases and J lost 0 bases. Germline CDR1 SGHVS, CDR2 FQNEAQ. CDR3 protein: CATIKTGDRYSNQPQHF. As DNA, the CDR3 is TGTGCCACCATAAAGACAGGGGATCGATATAGCAATCAGCCCCAGCATTTT. The complete variable domain, with remaining parts taken from reference TRBV7-8 and TRBJ1-5, reads GAGVSQSPRYKVAKRGQDVALRCDPISGHVSLFWYQQALGQGPEFLTYFQNEAQLDKSGLPSDRFFAERPEGSVSTLKIQRTQQEDSAVYLCATIKTGDRYSNQPQHFGDGTRLSIL.

The chain employs TRBV7-9 and TRBJ2-3; D possibly corresponds to TRBD1 (6 bases). Germline V gene lookup returns CDR1 SEHNR and CDR2 FQNEAQ (reference sequence). Trimming cost V 0 bases and J 5 bases, with 12 bases left between them. The CDR3 is 15 amino acids. The CDR3 protein is CASSLAQGTKDTQYF. As DNA, the CDR3 is TGTGCCAGCAGCTTAGCTCAGGGGACAAAAGATACGCAGTATTTT.

The rearrangement links TRBV19 to TRBJ2-5; 13 bases map to TRBD2. V was clipped by 3 bases and J by 5 bases; unmatched bases: 6. From germline, CDR1 is LNHDA and CDR2 SQIVND (reference sequence). This CDR3 has 16 amino acids. The CDR3 sequence is CASSMTSGGLGETQYF. The CDR3, as DNA: TGTGCCAGTAGTATGACTAGCGGGGGGTTGGGGGAGACCCAGTACTTC.

This clone has only a few counts. The chain has TRBV6-6 and TRBJ1-6; 9 bases align to TRBD1. This CDR3 is built from 14 residues. Germline V gives CDR1 MNHNY, CDR2 SVGAGI (reference sequence). Trimming removed 8 bases from V and 9 bases from J; junction bases left unmatched: 8. The CDR3 region has the DNA TGTGCCAGCCTACGGACAGGGGCTAGTTCACCCCTCCACTTT. It yields the protein CASLRTGASSPLHF.

The genes are TRBV10-1 and TRBJ2-7; 9 bases align to TRBD2. Trimming at V came to 10 bases and at J to 4 bases, leaving 11 bases not matched to a gene. The CDR3 consists of 14 residues. The germline CDR1 and CDR2 sequences are WNHNN and SYGVQD (reference sequence). The CDR3 here is CATGLALEIYEQYF. CDR3 bases: TGCGCCACGGGACTAGCTCTTGAAATTTACGAGCAGTACTTC.

The CDR3 is CAIRGSYGYTF. The DNA for the CDR3 is TGTGCCATCCGGGGTAGCTATGGCTACACCTTC. The V and J genes are TRBV5-4 and TRBJ1-2; D remains ambiguous. Germline CDR1 reads SGHNT; CDR2 reads YYREEE (reference sequence). Trimming left V 9 bases short and J 4 bases short, with 10 bases between. CDR3 size: 11 residues.

There are a few counts of this clone. The chain employs TRBV11-2 and TRBJ2-5; D might be TRBD1 (6 bases). In germline, CDR1 is SGHAT, CDR2 FQNNGV. With 5 bases removed from V and 2 bases from J, the gap between germline ends came to 9 bases. The CDR3 sequence is 13 residues long. CDR3 residues: CASSQGLQETQYF. For the CDR3, the DNA is TGTGCCAGCAGCCAGGGGCTTCAAGAGACCCAGTACTTC.

This clone was picked up a small number of times. The CDR3 DNA follows: TGTGCCAGCAGCTTGTGGAGGGGCGGGTTCGATACGCAGTATTTT. This gives the protein CASSLWRGGFDTQYF. The chain has TRBV5-4 and TRBJ2-3, with D tentatively TRBD2 (6 bases). Looked up from germline, CDR1 is SGHNT and CDR2 is YYREEE (reference sequence). The V end was cut by 1 base, the J end by 6 bases, with 15 bases between. CDR3 size: 15 residues.

This chain connects TRBV19 to TRBJ1-5; D is possibly TRBD1 (6 bases). Per germline, CDR1 LNHDA and CDR2 SQIVND (reference sequence). The CDR3 totals 15 residues. Trimming removed 6 bases from V and 0 bases from J, with 12 bases in between. As DNA, the CDR3 is TGTGCCAGTAGCTCAGGACAGCGTAGCAATCAGCCCCAGCATTTT. Its protein is CASSSGQRSNQPQHF. Looking up the rest from reference TRBV19 and TRBJ1-5 gives the full variable domain: DGGITQSPKYLFRKEGQNVTLSCEQNLNHDAMYWYRQDPGQGLRLIYYSQIVNDFQKGDIAEGYSVSREKKESFPLTVTSAQKNPTAFYLCASSSGQRSNQPQHFGDGTRLSIL.

The CDR3 DNA reads as TGTGCCAGCAGCTCAAGGACTATTTTTACATATGAGCAGTTCTTC. This gives the protein CASSSRTIFTYEQFF. The chain recombines TRBV5-4 with TRBJ2-1; D perhaps matches TRBD2 (6 bases). The V gene's germline CDR1 is SGHNT and CDR2 YYREEE (reference sequence). The germline V and J ends were trimmed by 3 bases and 8 bases, with 18 bases remaining between them. The CDR3 runs to 15 residues.

The DNA of the CDR3 is TGTGCCAGTAGTTTTACAGGGCACTCTGGAAACACCATATATTTT. Protein product: CASSFTGHSGNTIYF. The V call is TRBV19, the J call TRBJ1-3; a possible D gene is TRBD1 (6 bases). With 5 bases removed from V and 0 bases from J, the gap between germline ends came to 11 bases. Germline V gene data show CDR1 as LNHDA and CDR2 as SQIVND (reference sequence). This CDR3 contains 15 residues.

This clone has just a few counts. V and J are TRBV5-1 and TRBJ2-1; 7 nucleotides align to TRBD2. V lost 4 bases to trimming and J lost 8 bases; unmatched junction nucleotides: 15. CDR3 length: 16 residues. CDR1 and CDR2 from the germline V gene are SGHRS and YFSETQ. The CDR3, as DNA: TGCGCCAGCAGCGGGGGGGGACGACCCAGGAGCGATGAGCAGTTCTTC. Protein sequence: CASSGGGRPRSDEQFF.

The CDR3 reads CATSPPGTTFYEQYF. CDR3 nucleotide sequence: TGTGCCACCAGCCCCCCCGGGACTACTTTTTACGAGCAGTACTTC. V and J are TRBV15 and TRBJ2-7; 7 bases fit TRBD2. CDR3 length: 15 residues. The V and J ends lost 5 bases and 4 bases, in that order; junction bases with no gene match: 11. Germline CDR1 and CDR2: LNHNV and YYDKDF (reference sequence). The full variable domain, completed using reference TRBV15 and TRBJ2-7, is DAMVIQNPRYQVTQFGKPVTLSCSQTLNHNVMYWYQQKSSQAPKLLFHYYDKDFNNEADTPDNFQSRRPNTSFCFLDIRSPGLGDTAMYLCATSPPGTTFYEQYFGPGTRLTVT.

A single count supports this clone. The chain joins TRBV7-2 to TRBJ2-2; maybe TRBD1 (5 bases). This CDR3 is built from 16 residues. Germline-derived CDR1 and CDR2 are SGHTA and FQGNSA. Between the trimmed V and J ends, which lost 1 base and 4 bases, there was a span of 13 bases. CDR3 in amino acids: CASSLEPGMGTGELFF. The CDR3 bases are TGTGCCAGCAGCTTAGAACCAGGGATGGGCACCGGGGAGCTGTTTTTT.

The chain joins TRBV6-5 to TRBJ1-5; 9 bases agree with TRBD1. Losses at the gene ends were 6 bases for V and 6 bases for J; bases not matched to a gene: 6. Germline V gene data show CDR1 as MNHEY and CDR2 as SVGAGI. The CDR3 is 14 residues long. CDR3 residues: CASRNGQGSQPQHF. CDR3 coding DNA: TGTGCCAGCAGGAACGGACAGGGGAGTCAGCCCCAGCATTTT.

J is TRBJ1-2 and V is TRBV30, with D unresolved. CDR3 length: 15 residues. CDR1 and CDR2 (germline): GTSNPN, SVGIG (reference sequence). Trimming took 1 base from V and 0 from J, leaving 12 bases between them. DNA of the CDR3: TGTGCCTGGAGTGCAAACAGCTACTCTAACTATGGCTACACCTTC. Its protein is CAWSANSYSNYGYTF. The whole variable domain, remainder taken from reference TRBV30 and TRBJ1-2, is SQTIHQWPATLVQPVGSPLSLECTVEGTSNPNLYWYRQAAGRGLQLLFYSVGIGQISSEVPQNLSASRPQDRQFILSSKKLLLSDSGFYLCAWSANSYSNYGYTFGSGTRLTVV.

This chain uses TRBV28 with TRBJ1-1; no clear D. This CDR3 is built from 14 residues. CDR1 and CDR2 from the germline V gene are MDHEN and SYDVKM. Trimming took 1 base from V and 5 from J, leaving 11 bases between them. CDR3 bases: TGTGCCAGCAGTTTATCCGGGGTCTGGACTGAAGCTTTCTTT. Encoded protein: CASSLSGVWTEAFF.

The V gene is TRBV6-5, the J gene TRBJ1-2, with TRBD1 identical over 7 bases. V lost 6 bases to trimming and J lost 5 bases; unmatched junction nucleotides: 6. The CDR3 extends over 13 amino acids. Per germline, CDR1 MNHEY and CDR2 SVGAGI. The CDR3 nucleotides are TGTGCCAGCAGCCTTGACAGGGCTTATGGCTACACCTTC. Translated, it gives CASSLDRAYGYTF.

This clone was detected only a few times. The CDR3 coding sequence is TGTGCCAGCAGTGAACAGGATGAGCAGTTCTTC. This codes for CASSEQDEQFF. The chain links TRBV6-4 to TRBJ2-1, with D possibly TRBD1 on 5 matching bases. In germline, CDR1 is MRHNA, CDR2 SNTAGT. CDR3 length: 11 amino acids. Between the trimmed V and J ends, which lost 3 bases and 8 bases, there was a span of 5 bases.

The V and J genes are TRBV6-1 and TRBJ1-1, with D possibly being TRBD1 (6 bases). The CDR3 is made up of 15 amino acids. Germline V gene lookup returns CDR1 MNHNS and CDR2 SASEGT. The ends were cut back, 6 bases at V and 4 bases at J, with 18 bases in the middle. The CDR3 loop is CASSQSGQRGTEAFF. The DNA for the CDR3 is TGTGCCAGCAGCCAAAGTGGACAGCGAGGCACTGAAGCTTTCTTT.

The chain joins TRBV5-6 to TRBJ1-6; 9 bases are shared with TRBD1. Trimming at V came to 4 bases and at J to 9 bases, leaving 5 bases not matched to a gene. Germline values: CDR1 SGHDT, CDR2 YYEEEE. CDR3 length: 14 amino acids. CDR3 sequence reads: CASSPQGARSPLHF. As DNA, the CDR3 is TGTGCCAGCAGCCCACAGGGGGCGCGTTCACCCCTCCACTTT. The full variable domain, with the rest looked up from reference TRBV5-6 and TRBJ1-6, is DAGVTQSPTHLIKTRGQQVTLRCSPKSGHDTVSWYQQALGQGPQFIFQYYEEEERQRGNFPDRFSGHQFPNYSSELNVNALLLGDSALYLCASSPQGARSPLHFGNGTRLTVT.

This CDR3 reads CAWSRGSEQFF. CDR3 DNA: TGTGCCTGGAGCCGGGGATCTGAGCAGTTCTTC. This rearrangement joins TRBV30 to TRBJ2-1, with a possible D match to TRBD2 (5 bases). The ends were cut back, 3 bases at V and 9 bases at J, with 9 bases in the middle. The germline gives CDR1 GTSNPN, CDR2 SVGIG (reference sequence). The CDR3 spans 11 residues.

This clone was recorded only once. The J gene is TRBJ2-5, the V gene TRBV11-3; weak D call: TRBD1 (5 bases). The V end was cut by 1 base, the J end by 5 bases, with 11 bases between. CDR3 length: 14 amino acids. Germline V lookup: CDR1 SGHNT, CDR2 YENEEA. This CDR3 is CASSLGGNRETQYF. The CDR3 DNA sequence: TGTGCCAGCAGCTTAGGTGGAAACAGGGAGACCCAGTACTTC.

The chain has TRBV7-9 and TRBJ2-7, with 7 bases fitting TRBD1. The V gene's germline CDR1 is SEHNR and CDR2 FQNEAQ (reference sequence). The CDR3 is made up of 15 amino acids. Losses at the gene ends were 1 base for V and 0 bases for J; bases not matched to a gene: 3. The CDR3 reads CASSLEGAGSYEQYF. The DNA for the CDR3 is TGTGCCAGCAGCTTAGAGGGGGCTGGCTCCTACGAGCAGTACTTC.

In DNA form, the CDR3 reads TGTGCCAGCATTTTAGGCGGGAGGGCCGAGCAGTACTTC. Translating it yields CASILGGRAEQYF. The V and J genes are TRBV2 and TRBJ2-7; 9 bases are a match to TRBD2. The CDR3 sequence is 13 residues long. V was pared by 7 bases and J by 6 bases, with 7 bases of the junction left unmatched. CDR1 and CDR2 (germline): SNHLY, FYNNEI. Supplemented by reference TRBV2 and TRBJ2-7, the full variable domain reads EPEVTQTPSHQVTQMGQEVILRCVPISNHLYFYWYRQILGQKVEFLVSFYNNEISEKSEIFDDQFSVERPDGSNFTLKIRSTKLEDSAMYFCASILGGRAEQYFGPGTRLTVT.